A selection of T cell receptor beta chains follows, all from one sample in a study of CD8 T cells in ankylosing spondylitis. MiXCR, run by TCRdb on the 5' RACE reads, gives a single entry per CDR3 protein. The sample consists of approximately 350,000 distinct CDR3 sequences, 20% to 25% of them appearing once. Source material: blood, either unsorted or a sorted T cell fraction (not recorded which). The receptors shown here come from a male donor with ankylosing spondylitis or in good health (not recorded which). The CDR3 runs from the conserved cysteine through the conserved F or W. The D gene is left open where the match is weak. The size of a clone is reported for some rows only, either as once, few or many, or as a class for expanded clones.

clone_size,j_call,d_call,v_call,cdr3_nt,cdr3_aa
-,TRBJ2-1,-,TRBV12-3/TRBV12-4,TGTGCCAGCAGTCTTTCCCCGACAGCCTACAATGAGCAGTTCTTC,CASSLSPTAYNEQFF
-,TRBJ2-3,-,TRBV27,TGTGCCAGCAGACGGCGAGGGTTGAGGGATACGCAGTATTTT,CASRRRGLRDTQYF
few,TRBJ2-1,TRBD1,TRBV10-3,TGTGCCATCAGTGTGGGGACAGGGGGTTACAATGAGCAGTTCTTC,CAISVGTGGYNEQFF
-,TRBJ1-4,TRBD1,TRBV19,TGTGCCAGTAGTACGGGACAGGGCGGTTATGAAAAACTGTTTTTT,CASSTGQGGYEKLFF
few,TRBJ2-3,TRBD2,TRBV9,TGTGCCAGCAGCACTAAACTAGCGGGGGAAGATACGCAGTATTTT,CASSTKLAGEDTQYF
-,TRBJ2-4,-,TRBV12-3/TRBV12-4,TGTGCCAGCAGTTTAATAGGGGCCCCCAAAAACATTCAGTACTTC,CASSLIGAPKNIQYF
few,TRBJ2-7,TRBD1,TRBV12-3/TRBV12-4,TGTGCCAGCAGTACTTCCGGGACAGGGGCCTACGAGCAGTACTTC,CASSTSGTGAYEQYF
-,TRBJ2-3,-,TRBV11-2,TGTGCCAGCAGCTTAGGGTCGGGCCTGAGCACAGATACGCAGTATTTT,CASSLGSGLSTDTQYF
-,TRBJ2-5,-,TRBV3-1,TGTGCCAGCAGCGACGAAATTCGGGACCCCAAAGAGACCCAGTACTTC,CASSDEIRDPKETQYF
many,TRBJ2-1,-,TRBV14,TGTGCCAGCAGCCAACCACAACTGGACATTTACAATGAGCAGTTCTTC,CASSQPQLDIYNEQFF
few,TRBJ2-1,-,TRBV29-1,TGCAGCGTTGAAACGGAGTACAATGAGCAGTTCTTC,CSVETEYNEQFF
-,TRBJ2-5,-,TRBV4-1,TGCGCCAGCAGCTATGCACTGGCGGCAGAGACCCAGTACTTC,CASSYALAAETQYF
few,TRBJ2-1,-,TRBV20-1,TGCAGTGCTAAGTTATTCCGCTCCTACAATGAGCAGTTCTTC,CSAKLFRSYNEQFF
few,TRBJ1-1,-,TRBV5-1,TGCGCCAGCAGCTTATGGGGGGCCGGGAACACTGAAGCTTTCTTT,CASSLWGAGNTEAFF
-,TRBJ2-7,TRBD1,TRBV6-1,TGTGCCAGCAACGGACAGGGGACATCCTACGAGCAGTACTTC,CASNGQGTSYEQYF
-,TRBJ2-7,TRBD1,TRBV12-3/TRBV12-4,TGTGCCAGCACCCTCGGACAGGGTTTATACTACGAGCAGTACTTC,CASTLGQGLYYEQYF
once,TRBJ2-1,TRBD2,TRBV5-1,TGCGCCAGCAGACTAGCGGGGGTTAACAATGAGCAGTTCTTC,CASRLAGVNNEQFF
-,TRBJ2-1,TRBD1,TRBV12-3/TRBV12-4,TGTGCCAGCAGTCCGTTAGGACAGGGCGGGTACAATGAGCAGTTCTTC,CASSPLGQGGYNEQFF
few,TRBJ2-7,TRBD1,TRBV19,TGTGCCAGTAGTATGGGACAGGGAATAGTCTACGAGCAGTACTTC,CASSMGQGIVYEQYF
-,TRBJ2-3,-,TRBV20-1,TGCAGTGCTAGAGATAACGAGGGGCTCATCACAGATACGCAGTATTTT,CSARDNEGLITDTQYF
-,TRBJ2-2,-,TRBV29-1,TGCAGCGTTTTTGGGACGGGCACCGGGGAGCTGTTTTTT,CSVFGTGTGELFF
few,TRBJ2-1,TRBD2,TRBV11-2,TGTGCCAGCAGCTTAGATGAGCGGGGGTACAATGAGCAGTTCTTC,CASSLDERGYNEQFF
once,TRBJ1-1,-,TRBV7-6,TGTGCCAGCAGATCCTCGATGGGGGAGGCCGTTTTCACTGAAGCTTTCTTT,CASRSSMGEAVFTEAFF
-,TRBJ2-7,-,TRBV6-1,TGTGCCAGCAGTGAATGGGTGGGCGAGCAGTACTTC,CASSEWVGEQYF
few,TRBJ2-6,-,TRBV12-3/TRBV12-4,TGTGCCAGCAGTTCGCACCAGGGAAACACGGGGGCCAACGTCCTGACTTTC,CASSSHQGNTGANVLTF
few,TRBJ2-5,TRBD1,TRBV12-3/TRBV12-4,TGTGCCAGCAGTTGGGACAGCCAAGAGACCCAGTACTTC,CASSWDSQETQYF
-,TRBJ2-1,-,TRBV20-1,TGCAGTGCTAGAACTGGGATCGGGAGCTCCTACAATGAGCAGTTCTTC,CSARTGIGSSYNEQFF
few,TRBJ2-1,-,TRBV12-3/TRBV12-4,TGTGCCAGCAGTAAGAGGTGGGGAGTGTCCTACAATGAGCAGTTCTTC,CASSKRWGVSYNEQFF
few,TRBJ2-5,-,TRBV20-1,TGCAGTGCTAGAGAGTTTCGAATGGAGAGCCAAGAGACCCAGTACTTC,CSAREFRMESQETQYF
-,TRBJ2-1,TRBD2,TRBV20-1,TGCAGTGCTAGACTAGCGGGGGTCAATGAGCAGTTCTTC,CSARLAGVNEQFF
-,TRBJ2-3,TRBD2,TRBV20-1,TGCGCCGGTCGGGGGGGGCCTGATACGCAGTATTTT,CAGRGGPDTQYF
-,TRBJ2-1,TRBD1,TRBV7-9,TGTGCCAGCAGCTTGACAGGGGACAATGAGCAGTTCTTC,CASSLTGDNEQFF
-,TRBJ2-7,-,TRBV7-6,TGTGCCAGCAGCGAACTCGCCTACGAGCAGTACTTC,CASSELAYEQYF
-,TRBJ2-3,-,TRBV10-3,TGTGCCATCAACCGTCTTTCGGGGTCTAGCACAGATACGCAGTATTTT,CAINRLSGSSTDTQYF
-,TRBJ1-1,-,TRBV12-3/TRBV12-4,TGTGCCAGCAGTCACGGAGGGGGCACTGAAGCTTTCTTT,CASSHGGGTEAFF